The 32 T cell receptor beta chains below were found in one sample sequenced in a study of blood T cell repertoires in COVID-19. Generated by immunoSEQ multiplex PCR, the TCRdb table keeps only in-frame clones and is missing some. The table has about 120,000 clones, around 88% seen once. The sequenced sample consisted of peripheral blood. The receptor source for this set is a human donor with acute or convalescent COVID-19. The donor label of this sample is uncertain.

The genes are TRBV5-8 and TRBJ1-1; no clear D. V was pared by 2 bases and J by 0 bases, with 5 bases between. CDR1 and CDR2 from the germline V gene are SGHTS and YDEGEE. This CDR3 is built from 13 residues. The CDR3, as DNA: TGTGCCAGCAGCTTCCGGGTGAACACTGAAGCTTTCTTT. Protein product: CASSFRVNTEAFF. Variable domain in full (rest from reference TRBV5-8 and TRBJ1-1): EAGVTQSPTHLIKTRGQQATLRCSPISGHTSVYWYQQALGLGLQFLLWYDEGEERNRGNFPPRFSGRQFPNYSSELNVNALELEDSALYLCASSFRVNTEAFFGQGTRLTVV.

The CDR3 DNA is TGTGCCAGCAGTGAAGATGGCGGGGGGCTTCTCACAGATACGCAGTATTTT. Translation gives CASSEDGGGLLTDTQYF. This chain uses TRBV6-1 with TRBJ2-3; TRBD2 agrees at 8 bases. J lost 2 bases, V lost 1 base, and 8 bases had no gene match. This CDR3 comprises 17 residues. CDR1 is MNHNS and CDR2 is SASEGT in the germline V gene.

The V and J genes are TRBV7-2 and TRBJ1-1; D perhaps matches TRBD1 (5 bases). The CDR3 runs 15 residues. The germline V gene encodes CDR1 SGHTA and CDR2 FQGNSA. V was clipped by 0 bases and J by 1 base, with 9 bases between them. CDR3 in DNA: TGTGCCAGCAGCTTAGCGGGACTCTCGAACACTGAAGCTTTCTTT. This translates into CASSLAGLSNTEAFF.

The chain uses TRBV28 and TRBJ2-3, with TRBD2 matching 7 bases. CDR3 length: 15 amino acids. Per germline, CDR1 MDHEN and CDR2 SYDVKM. The trim removed 6 bases at V and 10 bases at J, leaving 16 bases unmatched. The chain's CDR3 is CASSLPSLGRGSQYF. Here the CDR3 DNA reads TGTGCCAGCAGCCTCCCAAGTCTAGGGAGGGGATCGCAGTATTTT. Based on the CDR3 plus reference TRBV28 and TRBJ2-3, the full variable domain is DVKVTQSSRYLVKRTGEKVFLECVQDMDHENMFWYRQDPGLGLRLIYFSYDVKMKEKGDIPEGYSVSREKKERFSLILESASTNQTSMYLCASSLPSLGRGSQYFGPGTRLTVL.

The V gene is TRBV2, the J gene TRBJ1-2; 11 bases agree with TRBD1. V lost 6 bases and J lost 5; bases outside the gene matches: 8. This CDR3 comprises 15 residues. CDR1 and CDR2 from the germline V gene are SNHLY and FYNNEI. The chain's CDR3 is CASSWDRGGWYGYTF. CDR3 nucleotides: TGTGCCAGCAGCTGGGACAGGGGGGGATGGTATGGCTACACCTTC.

This clone is judged large. This specimen includes other DNA sequences encoding the same CDR3. The chain's CDR3 is CASSRGQGREKLFF. CDR3 in DNA: TGTGCCAGCAGTCGAGGACAGGGACGGGAAAAACTGTTTTTT. J is TRBJ1-4 and V is TRBV28, with 8 bases fitting TRBD1. Germline V gene lookup returns CDR1 MDHEN and CDR2 SYDVKM. This CDR3 is built from 14 residues. The ends lost 5 bases at V and 8 bases at J; junction bases unmatched: 7.

V usage is TRBV28 and J usage is TRBJ1-4; 9 bases align to TRBD1. With 4 bases clipped from V and 6 bases from J, the junction kept 6 bases outside the gene matches. The CDR3 runs 15 residues. Germline values: CDR1 MDHEN, CDR2 SYDVKM. This CDR3 is CASSSAGQGHEKLFF. CDR3 nucleotide sequence: TGTGCCAGCAGTTCCGCGGGACAGGGTCATGAAAAACTGTTTTTT.

V and J are TRBV5-1 and TRBJ2-1; 12 nucleotides align to TRBD2. V lost 7 bases to trimming and J lost 9 bases; unmatched junction nucleotides: 5. CDR3 length: 13 residues. From germline, CDR1 is SGHRS and CDR2 YFSETQ. CDR3 DNA: TGCGCCAGCCAGCTAGCGGGGGGGCGTGAGCAGTTCTTC. Amino acid sequence: CASQLAGGREQFF.

The V call is TRBV6-5, the J call TRBJ1-6; 7 bases line up with TRBD1. J was trimmed by 7 bases and V by 7 bases; bases with no gene match: 7. The CDR3 is made up of 14 amino acids. The germline V gene encodes CDR1 MNHEY and CDR2 SVGAGI. Written as DNA, the CDR3 is TGTGCCAGCAAATACGACAGGGAAAATTCACCCCTCCACTTT. Translating it yields CASKYDRENSPLHF.

The chain uses TRBV6-2 or TRBV6-3 and TRBJ2-7, with a weak D call TRBD2 (7 bases). CDR1 and CDR2 (germline): MNHEY, SVGEGT. V lost 2 bases and J 2 bases, leaving 16 bases between the germline ends. The CDR3 consists of 16 residues. The CDR3: CASSYPPRGGPYEQYF. CDR3 in DNA: TGTGCCAGCAGTTACCCTCCTAGGGGGGGGCCCTACGAGCAGTACTTC.

J is TRBJ2-7 and V is TRBV19; 11 nucleotides match TRBD1. This CDR3 comprises 15 residues. Losses at the gene ends were 5 bases for V and 7 bases for J; bases not matched to a gene: 10. CDR1 is LNHDA, CDR2 SQIVND, per germline (reference sequence). As DNA, the CDR3 is TGTGCCAGTAGTCCACGGACAGGGGGCGCGGGGGAGCAGTACTTC. Protein: CASSPRTGGAGEQYF.

The chain carries TRBV4-2 and TRBJ2-7; perhaps TRBD2 as D (7 bases). This CDR3 region has 16 residues. Germline CDR1 LGHNA, CDR2 YNFKEQ. With 1 base removed from V and 2 bases from J, the gap between germline ends came to 15 bases. The CDR3 DNA is TGTGCCAGCAGCCAAGTTAGGGGGGGCCCGGCCTACGAGCAGTACTTC. This translates into CASSQVRGGPAYEQYF.

The rearrangement joins TRBV9 to TRBJ2-1, with TRBD2 matching 10 bases. CDR1 is SGDLS, CDR2 YYNGEE, per germline. This CDR3 has 19 residues. The junction had 10 bases not matched to a gene; V was cut back by 1 base and J by 0 bases. CDR3 nucleotide sequence: TGTGCCAGCAGCGTAACTCCCGGGACTAGCGCAAGCTCCTACAATGAGCAGTTCTTC. Translation: CASSVTPGTSASSYNEQFF.

The chain uses TRBV3-1 (or the pseudogene TRBV3-2) and TRBJ2-3; 9 bases align to TRBD2. Germline V gene data show CDR1 as LGHDT and CDR2 as YNNKEL (reference sequence). Unmatched junction bases numbered 6, after V lost 6 bases and J lost 2 bases. This CDR3 has 15 amino acids. The CDR3 sequence is CASSKAGGPTDTQYF. DNA of the CDR3: TGTGCCAGCAGTAAGGCGGGAGGGCCCACAGATACGCAGTATTTT.

This rearrangement joins TRBV28 to TRBJ2-7, with TRBD1 matching over 9 bases. V lost 5 bases to trimming and J lost 5 bases; unmatched junction nucleotides: 10. Germline CDR1 reads MDHEN; CDR2 reads SYDVKM. This CDR3 has 15 residues. The CDR3 DNA reads TGTGCCAGCAGTCCGGAGGGACAGGGCGGCCACGAGCAGTACTTC. Encoded protein: CASSPEGQGGHEQYF.

This chain joins TRBV4-3 and TRBJ2-7, with a weak D call TRBD1 (5 bases). Trimming pared 6 bases from V and 11 bases from J, leaving 20 bases between. Per germline, CDR1 LGHNA and CDR2 YSLEER. The CDR3 spans 13 residues. The CDR3 spells CASRCSERTSKYF. DNA for the CDR3: TGCGCCAGCAGGTGTAGTGAACGGACATCGAAGTACTTC.

The V and J genes are TRBV5-4 and TRBJ1-1; D is undetermined. There are 15 residues in the CDR3. Germline V CDR1 and CDR2: SGHNT, YYREEE (reference sequence). The V and J ends lost 4 bases and 0 bases respectively, with 13 bases between them. The DNA of the CDR3 is TGTGCCAGCAGCCACGCGGGAGCGATGAACACTGAAGCTTTCTTT. Its translation: CASSHAGAMNTEAFF.

This rearrangement joins TRBV28 to TRBJ1-4; no definite D call. The germline gives CDR1 MDHEN, CDR2 SYDVKM. V was trimmed by 2 bases and J by 3 bases, leaving 13 bases between them. This CDR3 has 16 amino acids. The DNA of the CDR3 is TGTGCCAGCAGTTTAAGCGAGGGTCAGCCTAATGAAAAACTGTTTTTT. Protein: CASSLSEGQPNEKLFF. The variable domain in full, completed from reference TRBV28 and TRBJ1-4, reads DVKVTQSSRYLVKRTGEKVFLECVQDMDHENMFWYRQDPGLGLRLIYFSYDVKMKEKGDIPEGYSVSREKKERFSLILESASTNQTSMYLCASSLSEGQPNEKLFFGSGTQLSVL.

This clone was observed a few times. The genes are TRBV19 and TRBJ2-2; 7 bases align to TRBD2. With 3 bases clipped from V and 6 bases from J, the junction kept 7 bases outside the gene matches. Germline CDR1 LNHDA, CDR2 SQIVND (reference sequence). This CDR3 region has 15 residues. The CDR3: CASSILAATAGELFF. CDR3 bases: TGTGCCAGTAGTATCCTAGCGGCGACGGCCGGGGAGCTGTTTTTT.

The chain combines TRBV20-1 with TRBJ1-3, with TRBD1 matching 9 bases. The CDR3 totals 17 residues. V dropped 3 bases and J dropped 3; count of bases not matched to a gene: 12. Germline lookup yields CDR1 DFQATT and CDR2 SNEGSKA (reference sequence). The chain's CDR3 is CSASWGVPGQGGNTIYF. CDR3 DNA sequence: TGCAGTGCTAGTTGGGGAGTGCCGGGACAGGGTGGAAACACCATATATTTT.

V usage is TRBV6-5 and J usage is TRBJ1-5, with a possible D match to TRBD1 (5 bases). The CDR3 runs to 14 residues. Germline loops: CDR1 MNHEY, CDR2 SVGAGI. Trimming removed 2 bases at V and 3 bases at J, with 8 bases between. The CDR3 sequence is CASSYKGPNQPQHF. CDR3 bases: TGTGCCAGCAGTTACAAGGGGCCCAATCAGCCCCAGCATTTT.

Only one count was recorded for this clone. The rearrangement joins TRBV28 to TRBJ2-1; a weak D match, TRBD2 (5 bases). The germline V gene has CDR1 MDHEN and CDR2 SYDVKM. CDR3 length: 12 amino acids. V was cut by 1 base and J by 8 bases, with 6 bases left in between. CDR3 region: CASSLFGDEQFF. CDR3 DNA: TGTGCCAGCAGTTTATTCGGGGATGAGCAGTTCTTC.

As concerns this clone: Other DNA sequences in this specimen translate into the identical CDR3. This chain connects TRBV28 to TRBJ1-1, with 8 bases identical to TRBD1. There are 14 residues in the CDR3. Germline V gives CDR1 MDHEN, CDR2 SYDVKM. The trim removed 6 bases at V and 1 base at J, leaving 4 bases unmatched. CDR3 nucleotide sequence: TGTGCCAGCAGCTTAACAGGGGGGAACACTGAAGCTTTCTTT. This codes for CASSLTGGNTEAFF. The whole variable domain, filled in from reference TRBV28 and TRBJ1-1, reads DVKVTQSSRYLVKRTGEKVFLECVQDMDHENMFWYRQDPGLGLRLIYFSYDVKMKEKGDIPEGYSVSREKKERFSLILESASTNQTSMYLCASSLTGGNTEAFFGQGTRLTVV.

V and J are TRBV6-6 and TRBJ1-2; D is possibly TRBD1 (5 bases). CDR1 and CDR2 (germline): MNHNY, SVGAGI (reference sequence). Between the trimmed V and J ends, which lost 3 bases and 6 bases, there was a span of 14 bases. This CDR3 has 14 residues. DNA of the CDR3: TGTGCCAGCAGTTATGCCGCAGGGATTGATGGCTACACCTTC. This gives the protein CASSYAAGIDGYTF.

V is TRBV7-8 and J is TRBJ2-1, with 9 bases fitting TRBD2. V gave up 5 bases and J gave up 6 bases; unmatched junction bases: 8. The CDR3 is 15 residues long. Germline V gene data show CDR1 as SGHVS and CDR2 as FQNEAQ. CDR3 amino acids: CASSKLAGPVNEQFF. In DNA form, the CDR3 reads TGTGCCAGCAGCAAACTAGCGGGCCCAGTCAATGAGCAGTTCTTC.

V gene TRBV25-1 combines with J gene TRBJ1-2, with unresolved D. Trimming took off 1 base at V and 7 bases at J, with 13 bases between the two ends. The germline V gene has CDR1 MGHDK and CDR2 SYGVNS. The CDR3 consists of 14 residues. The CDR3: CASSESGRMIGYTF. DNA for the CDR3: TGTGCCAGCAGTGAATCCGGCAGGATGATTGGCTACACCTTC.

The chain carries TRBV12-3 or TRBV12-4 and TRBJ2-2, with a tentative D call TRBD2 (6 bases). Between the trimmed V and J ends, which lost 6 bases and 6 bases, there was a span of 11 bases. CDR3 length equals 13 residues. In nucleotides, the CDR3 is TGTGCCAGCAGATCGGGGGAGCCCGGGGAGCTGTTTTTT. It yields the protein CASRSGEPGELFF.

This chain's CDR3 is CAWSNSLYGYTF. The CDR3 DNA sequence: TGTGCCTGGAGCAACAGCCTCTATGGCTACACCTTC. The chain has TRBV30 and TRBJ1-2; unclear D gene. There are 12 residues in the CDR3. Germline loops: CDR1 GTSNPN, CDR2 SVGIG (reference sequence). The germline V and J ends were trimmed by 3 bases and 4 bases, with 9 bases remaining between them.

This sequence joins TRBV4-2 and TRBJ1-2, with 7 bases fitting TRBD1. The CDR3 has 21 residues. Germline V gene sequence: CDR1 LGHNA, CDR2 YNFKEQ. V gave up 0 bases and J gave up 0 bases; unmatched junction bases: 19. The CDR3 loop reads CASSQDPNKRTGWGPNYGYTF. The CDR3 nucleotides are TGTGCCAGCAGCCAAGACCCCAATAAGAGGACAGGTTGGGGCCCTAACTATGGCTACACCTTC.

V is TRBV28 and J is TRBJ1-1, with a tentative D call TRBD1 (5 bases). Trimming pared 7 bases from V and 11 bases from J, leaving 17 bases between. Germline loops: CDR1 MDHEN, CDR2 SYDVKM. The CDR3 has 12 residues. In DNA, the CDR3 is TGTGCCAGCATTTGGGACTATATTGGGGCTTTCTTT. Protein sequence: CASIWDYIGAFF.

The CDR3 coding sequence is TGCGCCAGCAGCCTCGAGGGGGGGACTAGTCGAAATGAGCAGTTCTTC. As protein: CASSLEGGTSRNEQFF. The J gene is TRBJ2-1, the V gene TRBV5-1, with TRBD2 matching over 8 bases. In germline, CDR1 is SGHRS, CDR2 YFSETQ. This CDR3 is 16 amino acids long. The junction had 13 bases not matched to a gene; V was cut back by 4 bases and J by 7 bases.

This chain joins TRBV28 and TRBJ1-5, with D possibly matching TRBD1 (6 bases). Trimming stripped 5 bases from V and 5 bases from J, with 19 bases between. CDR1 is MDHEN, CDR2 SYDVKM, per germline. The CDR3 sequence is 16 residues long. This CDR3 is CASSQSRTGFYQPQHF. CDR3 DNA: TGTGCCAGCAGTCAGTCACGCACAGGGTTCTATCAGCCCCAGCATTTT.